Listed below are T cell receptor beta chains from one sample, sequenced in a study of spatial heterogeneity in lung cancer. In TCRdb, the 5' RACE reads were re-called with MiXCR into one record per CDR3 protein. The sample has 70,000 to 90,000 distinct CDR3 sequences, about an eighth seen once; the top ten hold roughly 6.9%. The sample consisted of PBMCs, taken at surgery. These TCRs come from a male donor with early-stage non-small cell lung cancer. Both conserved end residues are part of each CDR3. D genes are given only for firm matches. Where a row states a size, it is once, few, many or the class of an expanded clone; other rows omit it.

v_call,d_call,clone_size,j_call,cdr3_length,cdr3_aa,cdr3_nt
TRBV2,TRBD1,NA,TRBJ1-5,13,CASGGTGHQPQHF,TGTGCCAGCGGAGGGACAGGGCATCAGCCCCAGCATTTT
TRBV6-1,TRBD1,few,TRBJ2-1,14,CASTLQGQYNEQFF,TGTGCCAGCACGTTACAGGGGCAATACAATGAGCAGTTCTTC
TRBV6-2/TRBV6-3,NA,few,TRBJ2-1,16,CASSLSRAQSGNEQFF,TGTGCCAGCAGCCTCTCTAGGGCACAATCGGGGAATGAGCAGTTCTTC
TRBV19,TRBD1,NA,TRBJ1-5,15,CASSLRQGMNQPQHF,TGTGCCAGTAGTCTTCGACAGGGTATGAATCAGCCCCAGCATTTT
TRBV7-2,NA,few,TRBJ1-1,13,CASSLRLGGEAFF,TGTGCCAGCAGCTTAAGGTTGGGCGGTGAAGCTTTCTTT
TRBV12-3/TRBV12-4,NA,NA,TRBJ2-5,14,CASSGGQAQETQYF,TGTGCCAGCAGTGGGGGGCAGGCGCAAGAGACCCAGTACTTC
TRBV21-1,NA,NA,TRBJ2-4,18,CASSPRKLGRPAKNIQYF,TGTGCCAGCAGCCCACGTAAACTCGGAAGGCCAGCCAAAAACATTCAGTACTTC
TRBV4-1,TRBD1,many,TRBJ2-1,16,CASSSQAGGSYNEQFF,TGCGCCAGCAGCTCCCAAGCAGGGGGCTCCTACAATGAGCAGTTCTTC
TRBV4-1,NA,few,TRBJ1-1,13,CASSKQENTEAFF,TGCGCCAGCAGCAAACAGGAAAACACTGAAGCTTTCTTT
TRBV27,TRBD2,NA,TRBJ2-5,14,CASSSGLEQETQYF,TGTGCCAGCAGTTCGGGACTAGAGCAAGAGACCCAGTACTTC
TRBV18,NA,few,TRBJ1-4,17,CASSPRIRGTSNEKLFF,TGTGCCAGCTCACCACGGATTCGGGGGACCTCTAATGAAAAACTGTTTTTT
TRBV19,NA,few,TRBJ1-2,13,CASHPDVNYGYTF,TGTGCCTCCCACCCAGACGTCAACTATGGCTACACCTTC
TRBV27,TRBD2,NA,TRBJ2-1,15,CASSLFPGLANEQFF,TGTGCCAGCAGTTTATTCCCCGGACTAGCAAATGAGCAGTTCTTC
TRBV14,NA,once,TRBJ2-7,16,CASSYRGPGATYEQYF,TGTGCCAGCAGCTATCGAGGGCCAGGGGCCACCTACGAGCAGTACTTC
TRBV20-1,NA,NA,TRBJ2-2,13,CSARGRNTGELFF,TGCAGTGCTAGAGGCAGAAACACCGGGGAGCTGTTTTTT
TRBV6-6,NA,NA,TRBJ2-7,14,CASSSSGTLPEQYF,TGTGCCAGCAGTTCGAGTGGGACCCTTCCCGAGCAGTACTTC
TRBV12-3/TRBV12-4,NA,many,TRBJ2-1,15,CASSLGSGYYNEQFF,TGTGCCAGCAGTTTAGGTAGCGGCTACTACAATGAGCAGTTCTTC
TRBV12-3/TRBV12-4,TRBD1,few,TRBJ2-1,13,CASSSGTGTEQFF,TGTGCCAGCAGTTCGGGGACAGGGACTGAGCAGTTCTTC
TRBV7-2,TRBD2,few,TRBJ2-1,18,CASSLGTSGRRVGPEQFF,TGTGCCAGCAGCTTAGGGACTAGCGGGAGGAGGGTGGGTCCTGAGCAGTTCTTC
TRBV7-2,TRBD1,many,TRBJ1-2,16,CASSPQTGPSNYGYTF,TGTGCCAGCAGCCCTCAGACAGGGCCCAGTAACTATGGCTACACCTTC
TRBV18,NA,many,TRBJ1-5,16,CASSPYGDSGNQPQHF,TGTGCCAGCTCACCATACGGGGATTCGGGGAATCAGCCCCAGCATTTT
TRBV19,NA,few,TRBJ2-7,13,CASSIGHPYEQYF,TGTGCCAGTAGTATTGGTCACCCCTACGAGCAGTACTTC
TRBV20-1,TRBD1,NA,TRBJ1-2,15,CSARGQGAYNYGYTF,TGCAGTGCTAGGGGACAGGGGGCATATAACTATGGCTACACCTTC
TRBV30,TRBD2,few,TRBJ2-1,13,CAWSYSGSDEQFF,TGTGCCTGGAGTTATAGCGGGAGTGATGAGCAGTTCTTC
TRBV6-5,NA,few,TRBJ2-1,11,CAVEGVNEQFF,TGTGCGGTGGAGGGGGTGAATGAGCAGTTCTTC
TRBV12-5,TRBD2,many,TRBJ2-1,16,CASGPGLAGGPDEQFF,TGTGCTAGTGGTCCGGGACTAGCGGGAGGGCCGGATGAGCAGTTCTTC
TRBV5-1,NA,many,TRBJ1-2,16,CASSLTVTGTLDGYTF,TGCGCCAGCAGCTTGACCGTCACAGGGACTCTGGATGGCTACACCTTC
TRBV6-1,TRBD1,many,TRBJ2-6,14,CASHQGAGANVLTF,TGTGCCAGTCACCAGGGGGCCGGGGCCAACGTCCTGACTTTC
TRBV30,NA,many,TRBJ1-5,13,CAWSPTSNQPQHF,TGTGCCTGGAGTCCGACAAGTAATCAGCCCCAGCATTTT
TRBV7-6,TRBD1,NA,TRBJ1-3,15,CASSWDSGSGNTIYF,TGTGCCAGCAGCTGGGACAGCGGCTCTGGAAACACCATATATTTT
TRBV20-1,TRBD2,NA,TRBJ2-7,14,CSAELGGSSYEQYF,TGCAGTGCTGAGCTGGGCGGGAGTTCCTACGAGCAGTACTTC
TRBV7-9,NA,NA,TRBJ2-2,13,CASTSWGTGELFF,TGTGCCAGCACCTCGTGGGGTACCGGGGAGCTGTTTTTT
TRBV12-3/TRBV12-4,NA,many,TRBJ2-5,14,CASSFSLASKPPYF,TGTGCCAGCAGTTTCAGCCTAGCGAGCAAACCTCCGTACTTC
TRBV6-2/TRBV6-3,NA,NA,TRBJ1-4,14,CASRSIGRNEKLFF,TGTGCCAGCAGGTCTATAGGGCGCAATGAAAAACTGTTTTTT
TRBV7-9,NA,many,TRBJ1-1,13,CASSFQGNTEAFF,TGTGCCAGCAGCTTCCAGGGGAACACTGAAGCTTTCTTT
TRBV29-1,NA,few,TRBJ1-2,11,CSVEDGYGYTF,TGCAGCGTTGAGGACGGCTATGGCTACACCTTC